This paragraph covers one T cell receptor beta chain sequence. Its antigen is not known. The data belong to a study of CD8 T cells in Susac syndrome. Study-level results: By the study's own acknowledgment, its TCR sequencing and HLA analysis included relatively few individuals.

CD8+ and CD4+ T cells from blood underwent TCR beta sequencing. Healthy donors formed controls matched for age and sex. V shed 1 base and J shed 0 bases, with 6 bases lying between them. The germline V gene encodes CDR1 SGHDN and CDR2 FVKESK. This CDR3 contains 15 residues. Random hexamers were used to reverse transcribe roughly 0.5 to 1 ug of RNA. Multiplex immunoSEQ PCR targeted 54 Vbeta and 13 Jbeta TCR beta segments. TCRdb processed the immunoSEQ multiplex PCR reads anew with MiXCR; each CDR3 protein has one entry. The repertoire holds more than 110,000 distinct CDR3 sequences, 94% seen once, with over 0.25% in the top ten.

This TCR derives from a human donor in good health. The chain has TRBV14 and TRBJ2-2; perhaps TRBD2 as D (5 bases). Sample: CD8+ T cells from PBMCs. The CDR3 DNA reads TGTGCCAGCAGCCAAGGGACTGCGAACACCGGGGAGCTGTTTTTT. It is translated as CASSQGTANTGELFF.